The subject of this entry is one T cell receptor (beta chain). The V and J ends lost 5 bases and 15 bases, in that order; junction bases with no gene match: 5. The CDR3 covers 11 residues. From germline, CDR1 is SEHNR and CDR2 FQNEAQ (reference sequence). The data belong to a study of blood T cell repertoires in COVID-19. As for the study in general: Italy, Spain and the United States were the sources of the convalescent and acute COVID-19 samples. Sources were T cells, B-cell-depleted T cells, or PBMCs; the material itself was cDNA or gDNA.

TCRdb keeps only in-frame clones here, not all; method: immunoSEQ multiplex PCR. The sample lists approximately 150,000 clones; approximately 81% were seen once. Recruits, aged roughly 18 to 89 years, lived in about two dozen US areas. Participants' own reports of clinical history determined their cohort assignment. The chain combines TRBV7-9 with TRBJ2-1, with 9 bases fitting TRBD2. This receptor was obtained from a woman between 40 and 55 years old with acute COVID-19. The sample was PBMCs or T cells enriched from blood (not recorded which). The CDR3 nucleotides are TGTGCCAGCAGCCCTGCGGGACTAGCGTTCTTC. Amino acid sequence: CASSPAGLAFF.